These T cell receptor beta chains were read from a single sample in a study of tumor and adjacent non-tumor tissue in lung cancer. One entry per CDR3 protein results from TCRdb running MiXCR on the multiplex PCR reads. The repertoire holds some 51,000 distinct CDR3 sequences, with about 68% as singletons. What was sequenced was distant non-tumor lung tissue. These receptors all come from an older woman with non-small cell lung cancer. CDR3s include the opening cysteine and the closing phenylalanine or tryptophan. Fields, in order: clone size, J gene, V gene, D gene, CDR3 protein, CDR3 DNA. D genes are given only for firm matches. Expanded clones are given a class, and other clones once, few, many or no size at all.

many,TRBJ2-7,TRBV20-1,NA,CSARDIPPEQYF,TGCAGTGCTAGAGATATTCCCCCCGAGCAGTACTTC
NA,TRBJ2-7,TRBV29-1,NA,CSVETYERYF,TGCAGCGTTGAGACCTACGAGCGGTACTTC
many,TRBJ2-1,TRBV20-1,TRBD1,CSARDPRGTGNNEQFF,TGCAGTGCTAGAGATCCGCGGGGGACAGGGAACAATGAGCAGTTCTTC
few,TRBJ2-7,TRBV4-1,TRBD2,CASSQESSGSFYEQYF,TGCGCCAGCAGCCAAGAATCTAGCGGGAGTTTTTACGAGCAGTACTTC
NA,TRBJ2-1,TRBV11-2,NA,CGSSLTGYSEQFF,TGTGGCAGCAGCTTAACGGGCTACAGTGAGCAGTTCTTC
many,TRBJ1-3,TRBV6-6,NA,CASSPGGRQSGNTIYF,TGTGCCAGCAGTCCCGGGGGAAGGCAATCTGGAAACACCATATATTTT
once,TRBJ2-3,TRBV12-3/TRBV12-4,TRBD2,CASARGGYTDTQCF,TGTGCCAGTGCCCGGGGGGGCTACACAGATACGCAGTGTTTT
NA,TRBJ2-1,TRBV6-5,NA,CVSSPRVDVQFF,TGTGTCAGCAGTCCCAGGGTCGATGTGCAGTTCTTC
NA,TRBJ2-6,TRBV5-4,NA,CASSFDGLLGANIPTF,TGTGCCAGCAGCTTCGACGGGTTGTTGGGGGCCAACATCCCGACTTTC
many,TRBJ1-6,TRBV5-5,NA,CASTQTLQYNSPLHF,TGTGCCAGCACCCAGACCCTGCAATATAATTCACCCCTCCACTTT
NA,TRBJ2-1,TRBV6-1,NA,CASSDRTLYNEELF,TGTGCCAGCAGTGACAGGACTCTATACAATGAGGAGCTCTTC
NA,TRBJ2-4,TRBV6-1,TRBD1,CASNEAILGTGSKIQYF,TGTGCCAGCAATGAAGCCATACTCGGGACAGGTAGTAAGATTCAGTACTTC
NA,TRBJ2-2,TRBV7-3,NA,CASESPANTGELFF,TGTGCCAGCGAGAGCCCAGCGAACACCGGGGAGCTGTTTTTT
few,TRBJ2-2,TRBV6-5,NA,CASRVSSTGELFF,TGTGCCAGCAGGGTATCGAGTACCGGGGAGCTGTTTTTT
NA,TRBJ1-4,TRBV6-1,NA,CASTRGWLQEKLFF,TGTGCATCCACAAGGGGCTGGTTGCAAGAAAAACTGTTTTTT
NA,TRBJ2-3,TRBV29-1,NA,CSVEIRERGTDAQYF,TGCAGCGTTGAAATACGGGAGAGGGGCACAGATGCGCAGTATTTT
few,TRBJ2-7,TRBV28,NA,CASKGGSCEQYF,TGTGCCAGCAAGGGGGGGTCCTGCGAGCAGTACTTC
NA,TRBJ2-7,TRBV4-1,NA,CASCQSDGYEQYF,TGCGCCAGCTGTCAATCCGACGGATACGAGCAGTACTTC
NA,TRBJ2-7,TRBV6-6,TRBD2,CNSSFPSGSWYEQYF,TGCAACAGCAGTTTTCCTAGCGGGAGTTGGTACGAGCAGTACTTC
few,TRBJ2-5,TRBV5-1,NA,CANSLGSVAQETQYF,TGCGCCAACAGCCTTGGGTCGGTGGCACAAGAGACCCAGTACTTC
NA,TRBJ2-2,TRBV4-1,NA,CDSSQHPVWNTGEMFF,TGCGACAGCAGCCAACACCCCGTTTGGAACACCGGGGAGATGTTTTTT
many,TRBJ2-7,TRBV14,NA,CASSQSRYEQYF,TGTGCCAGCAGCCAAAGCCGCTACGAGCAGTACTTC
NA,TRBJ2-7,TRBV28,TRBD1,CASSFPPGTGCGSYEQYF,TGTGCCAGCAGTTTTCCTCCTGGGACAGGGTGTGGCTCCTACGAGCAGTACTTC
NA,TRBJ2-3,TRBV29-1,NA,CSLQGHLKTDVHTQYF,TGCAGCCTTCAAGGACATCTAAAAACAGACGTGCATACGCAGTATTTT
NA,TRBJ1-2,TRBV12-3/TRBV12-4,NA,CASCLVDRGYTF,TGTGCCAGCTGTTTAGTGGATCGGGGCTACACCTTC
NA,TRBJ2-1,TRBV19,TRBD1,CASSVRDRGTYEQFF,TGTGCCAGTAGTGTCCGGGACAGGGGGACCTATGAGCAGTTCTTC
NA,TRBJ2-4,TRBV20-1,TRBD1,CSARTGGENIQYF,TGCAGTGCTAGAACAGGGGGCGAAAACATTCAGTACTTC
NA,TRBJ2-3,TRBV5-1,TRBD2,CASSLALAGGWATDTQYF,TGCGCCAGCAGCTTGGCTCTAGCGGGAGGATGGGCCACAGATACGCAGTATTTT
NA,TRBJ2-7,TRBV10-3,TRBD2,CAISEGTSGSEQYF,TGTGCCATCAGTGAGGGGACTAGCGGCTCCGAGCAGTACTTC
NA,TRBJ1-1,TRBV11-2,NA,CASSFGGMKTEAFF,TGTGCCAGCAGCTTTGGCGGCATGAAGACTGAAGCCTTCTTT
once,TRBJ2-6,TRBV6-5,NA,CDSSYSMDSGANVLTF,TGTGACAGTAGTTACTCGATGGACTCTGGGGCCAACGTCCTGACTTTT
few,TRBJ1-2,TRBV5-6,TRBD1,CASSWGQATNYDYTF,TGTGCCAGCAGCTGGGGACAGGCGACTAACTATGACTACACCTTC
NA,TRBJ1-1,TRBV4-1,NA,CAGSHRTENTDTFF,TGCGCCGGCAGCCACCGGACAGAGAACACTGATACTTTCTTT
many,TRBJ2-1,TRBV20-1,TRBD1,CSAEPGTGGLNEQFF,TGCAGTGCCGAACCCGGGACAGGGGGCCTCAATGAGCAGTTCTTC
NA,TRBJ2-7,TRBV6-6,NA,CATINGVAYEQYF,TGTGCCACCATCAATGGGGTGGCCTACGAGCAGTACTTC
many,TRBJ2-6,TRBV5-6,TRBD1,CASSWGQGGFGANVLTF,TGTGCCAGCAGCTGGGGACAGGGGGGTTTTGGGGCCAACGTCCTGACTTTC
once,TRBJ1-5,TRBV28,NA,CDSSRLYNSNQPQHF,TGTGACAGCAGTCGTCTTTATAATAGCAATCAGCCCCAGCATTTT
medium-sized,TRBJ2-7,TRBV5-1,NA,CASSYEGYEQYF,TGTGCCAGCAGTTACGAGGGGTACGAGCAGTACTTC
many,TRBJ2-1,TRBV6-5,TRBD2,CASSYSGGRYNEQFF,TGTGCCAGTTCTTACAGCGGGGGGAGATACAATGAGCAGTTCTTC